The T cell receptor beta chain described here comes from a study of Ad26.COV2.S vaccination and SARS-CoV-2 variants. Clones were read by immunoSEQ multiplex PCR, and TCRdb kept only the in-frame ones, dropping some. The sample holds about 440,000 clones; 90% are singletons and the top ten take roughly 4%. The CDR3 contains 13 residues. The germline V gene encodes CDR1 SGHAT and CDR2 FQNNGV. The germline V and J ends were trimmed by 2 bases and 7 bases, with 12 bases remaining between them. Sample treatment: 15 to 20 received Ad26.COV2.S at low or high dose, single or two shots; a few received placebo; per-sample allocation not given. The samples date from day 63 after the first vaccine or placebo injection.

Sequencing used peripheral blood, obtained in a trial of Ad26.COV2.S vaccine versus placebo. The clonotype comes from a person aged 18 to 59 who received the Ad26.COV2.S COVID-19 vaccine or a placebo. This rearrangement joins TRBV11-2 to TRBJ2-7; tentatively, D is TRBD1 or TRBD2 (5 bases each). The CDR3 region has the DNA TGTGCCAGCAGCTTAATCGGGGCCCGGGAGCAGTACTTC. Translating gives CASSLIGAREQYF.